This T cell receptor beta chain appears in the sequencing data of a study of somatic mutations in cytotoxic T cells in rheumatoid arthritis. About the research overall: Prior to any treatment and right after diagnosis, patient blood (under 31 ml EDTA) was drawn. T-cell populations stained with V beta antibodies were in some cases flow-sorted at nearly 100% purity, including V beta1+ cells that were sequenced for TCRB. Study-level findings and limits: Comparison of CD8+ T-cell clonality between rheumatoid arthritis patients and age-matched healthy controls yielded no significant difference.

As concerns this clone: Its antigen is unknown.

CDR1 SGHVS and CDR2 FNYEAQ come from the germline V gene. This CDR3 is 13 amino acids long. V gave up 4 bases and J gave up 5 bases, with 11 bases separating them. This table comes from immunoSEQ multiplex PCR, and its TCRdb copy is limited to in-frame clones, with some not included. The sample includes under 4,500 clones, around three quarters of them seen just once. The clonotype comes from an adult with rheumatoid arthritis. This sequence joins TRBV7-6 and TRBJ2-5; possibly TRBD1 or TRBD2 for D (7 bases each). Sequenced input: CD8+ T cells sorted from blood. The CDR3 DNA reads TGTGCCAGCAGCTCCAGGGGGGGGGAGACCCAGTACTTC. Protein sequence: CASSSRGGETQYF.